These T cell receptor beta chains were read from a single sample in a study of blood T cell repertoires in COVID-19. Libraries were prepared by immunoSEQ multiplex PCR; TCRdb keeps only in-frame clonotypes and omits some of them. The profile shows 110,000 to 150,000 clones, over 70% of them singletons. Sequencing was done on a sample of peripheral blood. These TCRs come from a woman aged 55-70 years with acute or convalescent COVID-19. Each CDR3 is given with its conserved first and last residue. The D gene is left open where the match is weak. Clone size, where shown, is once, few, many, or a class for clones that have expanded.

v_gene	j_gene	abundance	d_gene	CDR3nt	CDR3aa
TRBV5-1	TRBJ2-3	-	TRBD2	TGCGCCAGCAGCACTAGATCAACGGGACTACCCCCTTCTGGGCGAGATACGCAGTATTTT	CASSTRSTGLPPSGRDTQYF
TRBV19	TRBJ2-2	-	TRBD1	TGTGCCAGTGGACAGGGGGCCGGGGAGCTGTTTTTT	CASGQGAGELFF
TRBV20-1	TRBJ2-7	once	-	TGCAGTGCTAACACCTACGAGCAGTACTTC	CSANTYEQYF
TRBV2	TRBJ2-1	-	TRBD2	TGTGCCAGCAGCGGGCGGGAGCCTCCCTACAATGAGCAGTTCTTC	CASSGREPPYNEQFF
TRBV18	TRBJ2-7	-	TRBD2	TGTGCCAGCTCACCGTCCTCGCGGGAGTTCTACTTC	CASSPSSREFYF
TRBV7-9	TRBJ2-7	-	-	TGTGCCAGCAGCTTAGGCAGCTACGAGCAGTACTTC	CASSLGSYEQYF
TRBV15	TRBJ2-1	-	-	TGTGCCACCAGCCCAGGGCCTAACTACAATGAGCAGTTCTTC	CATSPGPNYNEQFF
TRBV10-2	TRBJ2-7	-	TRBD2	TGCGCCAGCAGGAGCGGGAACGGCTACGAGCAGTACTTC	CASRSGNGYEQYF
TRBV24-1	TRBJ2-2	-	-	TGTGCCACCAGTGATCAGACAGTGAACACCGGGGAGCTGTTTTTT	CATSDQTVNTGELFF
TRBV5-1	TRBJ2-7	-	-	TGCGCCAGCAGCCTCCCCGGGACATCCTACGAGCAGTACTTC	CASSLPGTSYEQYF
TRBV19	TRBJ1-3	-	-	TGTGCCAGTAGTATACCGACATTTGGAAACACCATATATTTT	CASSIPTFGNTIYF
TRBV10-3	TRBJ2-3	-	TRBD1	TGTGCCATCAGTGAGTCGTCACAGGGGGCCACAGATACGCAGTATTTT	CAISESSQGATDTQYF
TRBV19	TRBJ2-4	-	-	TGTGCCAGTAGTATCTCCAGTATCGAAAACATTCAGTACTTC	CASSISSIENIQYF
TRBV19	TRBJ2-1	once	TRBD1	TGTGCCAGTAGTGGGGGACAGTACAATGAGCAGTTCTTC	CASSGGQYNEQFF
TRBV28	TRBJ1-1	-	-	TGTGCCAGCAGTCCCGTGGACTCCGTGACTGAAGCTTTCTTT	CASSPVDSVTEAFF
TRBV7-8	TRBJ1-4	-	-	TGTGCCAGCAGATTTCAGGGTGTCGGGGAAAAACTGTTTTTT	CASRFQGVGEKLFF
TRBV10-1	TRBJ2-3	-	-	TGCGCCAGCAGTCTGAGCGGGCCTTCGGGTACGCAGTATTTT	CASSLSGPSGTQYF
TRBV27	TRBJ1-3	few	TRBD1	TGTGCCAGCAGAGCCGGGACAGGGGGCAGAGGAAACACCATATATTTT	CASRAGTGGRGNTIYF
TRBV6-1	TRBJ1-5	-	-	TGTGCCAGCAGTGAAGTCATTAGTTATAGCAATCAGCCCCAGCATTTT	CASSEVISYSNQPQHF
TRBV11-2	TRBJ2-1	-	-	TGTGCCAGCAGCTCCAGCGTACGTGGGAGAGAATACAATGAGCAGTTCTTC	CASSSSVRGREYNEQFF
TRBV3-1/TRBV3-2	TRBJ2-1	-	TRBD2	TGTGCCAGCAGCCAAGGGACTAGCGGAGTAAATGAGCAGTTCTTC	CASSQGTSGVNEQFF
TRBV9	TRBJ2-4	-	-	TGTGCCAGCAGCTTGGGGGGGCTCGGAAACATTCAGTACTTC	CASSLGGLGNIQYF
TRBV7-8	TRBJ2-5	-	TRBD2	TGTGCCAGCAGCTTAAGGGCGGGAGGGGAGACCCAGTACTTC	CASSLRAGGETQYF
TRBV15	TRBJ2-3	-	-	TGTGCCACCAGCAGAGATTTTCAGGATACGCAGTATTTT	CATSRDFQDTQYF
TRBV7-9	TRBJ1-2	once	-	TGTGCCAGCAGCTTATCGGACAGAGCTAACTATGGCTACACCTTC	CASSLSDRANYGYTF
TRBV28	TRBJ1-1	-	-	TGTGCCAGCAGTTTAACGGGAAGGACTGAAGCTTTCTTT	CASSLTGRTEAFF
TRBV20-1	TRBJ2-1	-	TRBD2	TGCAGTGCTAGTCTCTTGGGGGGGTCCGGGACTCTACAGTTCTTC	CSASLLGGSGTLQFF
TRBV5-6	TRBJ1-2	-	-	TGTGCCAGCAGACATCAGGGGAACTCGGGGGGCTACACCTTC	CASRHQGNSGGYTF
TRBV5-1	TRBJ2-3	-	-	TGCGCCAGCAGTTGGCGAGGTCTGGGGGGACTCAAGAGCACAGATACGCAGTATTTT	CASSWRGLGGLKSTDTQYF
TRBV28	TRBJ2-5	-	-	TGTGCCAGCAGTTCCGGGGTACGGGGGTACTTC	CASSSGVRGYF
TRBV28	TRBJ2-4	-	TRBD1	TGTGCCAGCAGTCCTCACCGGGACAGAAACATTCAGTACTTC	CASSPHRDRNIQYF
TRBV7-6	TRBJ2-3	-	-	TGTGCCAGCAGTAACGTCGGACAACGGAGCACAGATACGCAGTATTTT	CASSNVGQRSTDTQYF
TRBV25-1	TRBJ2-3	-	TRBD2	TGTGCCAGCATCTCCCTAGCGGGAGTCGTTGGTACGCAGTATTTT	CASISLAGVVGTQYF
TRBV9	TRBJ1-4	once	-	TGTGCCAGCAGCGCCCAGACAGCGACGAATGAAAAACTGTTTTTT	CASSAQTATNEKLFF
TRBV10-3	TRBJ2-7	-	-	TGTGCCATCAGTGAAGAGTTCTACGAGCAGTACTTC	CAISEEFYEQYF
TRBV10-3	TRBJ2-7	-	TRBD2	TGTGCCATCAGTGAGACTAGCGGGAGCAACGAGCAGTACTTC	CAISETSGSNEQYF
TRBV12-3/TRBV12-4	TRBJ2-1	few	-	TGTGCCAGCAGTTTAACGGGGTGGGAGCAGTTCTTC	CASSLTGWEQFF
TRBV30	TRBJ1-6	few	TRBD1	TGTGCCTGGAGTGTACAGGGGAGCTCACCCCTCCACTTT	CAWSVQGSSPLHF
TRBV29-1	TRBJ2-1	few	-	TGCAGCGTTGAAAAGGGCGCGGGATGGCAGTTCTTC	CSVEKGAGWQFF
TRBV19	TRBJ1-5	-	-	TGTGCCAGTAGCGGGGGGCGATCGTGGCCCCAGCATTTT	CASSGGRSWPQHF